This TCR beta chain was recorded in a study of T-cell reconstitution after alpha-beta-depleted transplantation in children. In its sample, this clonotype was seen a few times. Germline values: CDR1 SGHTA, CDR2 FQGNSA. The CDR3 is made up of 16 amino acids. V lost 5 bases and J lost 7; bases outside the gene matches: 14. The TCRbeta library incorporated unique molecular identifiers. MiXCR was run by TCRdb on the PCR reads, yielding one entry per CDR3 protein. This sample yields roughly 350,000 distinct CDR3 sequences, of which about 9.4% are seen a single time; 2% to 3% belongs to the top ten. The specimen comprised PBMCs from the stem cell graft donor, sampled from the stem cell graft. The TCR originated in a human donor who donated a stem cell graft to a child with acute lymphoblastic leukemia. The J gene is TRBJ2-1, the V gene TRBV7-2; TRBD2 aligns across 7 bases. Here the CDR3 DNA reads TGTGCCAGCAGCGCCGGATGGCGGGAGTCTATAAATGAGCAGTTCTTC. This sequence encodes CASSAGWRESINEQFF.